This TCR beta chain appears in the sequencing data of a study of Ad26.COV2.S vaccination and SARS-CoV-2 variants. The CDR3 has 15 amino acids. V was trimmed by 0 bases and J by 7 bases, leaving 11 bases between them. Per the germline V gene, CDR1 is SGHNT and CDR2 is YYREEE (reference sequence). This sample's treatment: around 19 received Ad26.COV2.S at low or high dose, single or two shots; 5 received placebo; per-sample allocation not given. Sampling happened 63 days after the first vaccine or placebo injection. The repertoire was sequenced with immunoSEQ multiplex PCR; TCRdb's copy has only in-frame clones and lacks some. The repertoire holds fewer than 400,000 clones, with about 82% as singletons.

This TCR came from a person aged 18-65 years who received the Ad26.COV2.S COVID-19 vaccine or a placebo. The input for sequencing was peripheral blood, taken in a trial of Ad26.COV2.S vaccine versus placebo. The chain employs TRBV5-4 and TRBJ1-6; perhaps TRBD1 as D (6 bases). In nucleotides, the CDR3 is TGTGCCAGCAGCTTGGACAGGGTCCCGAATTCACCCCTCCACTTT. Translation gives CASSLDRVPNSPLHF.